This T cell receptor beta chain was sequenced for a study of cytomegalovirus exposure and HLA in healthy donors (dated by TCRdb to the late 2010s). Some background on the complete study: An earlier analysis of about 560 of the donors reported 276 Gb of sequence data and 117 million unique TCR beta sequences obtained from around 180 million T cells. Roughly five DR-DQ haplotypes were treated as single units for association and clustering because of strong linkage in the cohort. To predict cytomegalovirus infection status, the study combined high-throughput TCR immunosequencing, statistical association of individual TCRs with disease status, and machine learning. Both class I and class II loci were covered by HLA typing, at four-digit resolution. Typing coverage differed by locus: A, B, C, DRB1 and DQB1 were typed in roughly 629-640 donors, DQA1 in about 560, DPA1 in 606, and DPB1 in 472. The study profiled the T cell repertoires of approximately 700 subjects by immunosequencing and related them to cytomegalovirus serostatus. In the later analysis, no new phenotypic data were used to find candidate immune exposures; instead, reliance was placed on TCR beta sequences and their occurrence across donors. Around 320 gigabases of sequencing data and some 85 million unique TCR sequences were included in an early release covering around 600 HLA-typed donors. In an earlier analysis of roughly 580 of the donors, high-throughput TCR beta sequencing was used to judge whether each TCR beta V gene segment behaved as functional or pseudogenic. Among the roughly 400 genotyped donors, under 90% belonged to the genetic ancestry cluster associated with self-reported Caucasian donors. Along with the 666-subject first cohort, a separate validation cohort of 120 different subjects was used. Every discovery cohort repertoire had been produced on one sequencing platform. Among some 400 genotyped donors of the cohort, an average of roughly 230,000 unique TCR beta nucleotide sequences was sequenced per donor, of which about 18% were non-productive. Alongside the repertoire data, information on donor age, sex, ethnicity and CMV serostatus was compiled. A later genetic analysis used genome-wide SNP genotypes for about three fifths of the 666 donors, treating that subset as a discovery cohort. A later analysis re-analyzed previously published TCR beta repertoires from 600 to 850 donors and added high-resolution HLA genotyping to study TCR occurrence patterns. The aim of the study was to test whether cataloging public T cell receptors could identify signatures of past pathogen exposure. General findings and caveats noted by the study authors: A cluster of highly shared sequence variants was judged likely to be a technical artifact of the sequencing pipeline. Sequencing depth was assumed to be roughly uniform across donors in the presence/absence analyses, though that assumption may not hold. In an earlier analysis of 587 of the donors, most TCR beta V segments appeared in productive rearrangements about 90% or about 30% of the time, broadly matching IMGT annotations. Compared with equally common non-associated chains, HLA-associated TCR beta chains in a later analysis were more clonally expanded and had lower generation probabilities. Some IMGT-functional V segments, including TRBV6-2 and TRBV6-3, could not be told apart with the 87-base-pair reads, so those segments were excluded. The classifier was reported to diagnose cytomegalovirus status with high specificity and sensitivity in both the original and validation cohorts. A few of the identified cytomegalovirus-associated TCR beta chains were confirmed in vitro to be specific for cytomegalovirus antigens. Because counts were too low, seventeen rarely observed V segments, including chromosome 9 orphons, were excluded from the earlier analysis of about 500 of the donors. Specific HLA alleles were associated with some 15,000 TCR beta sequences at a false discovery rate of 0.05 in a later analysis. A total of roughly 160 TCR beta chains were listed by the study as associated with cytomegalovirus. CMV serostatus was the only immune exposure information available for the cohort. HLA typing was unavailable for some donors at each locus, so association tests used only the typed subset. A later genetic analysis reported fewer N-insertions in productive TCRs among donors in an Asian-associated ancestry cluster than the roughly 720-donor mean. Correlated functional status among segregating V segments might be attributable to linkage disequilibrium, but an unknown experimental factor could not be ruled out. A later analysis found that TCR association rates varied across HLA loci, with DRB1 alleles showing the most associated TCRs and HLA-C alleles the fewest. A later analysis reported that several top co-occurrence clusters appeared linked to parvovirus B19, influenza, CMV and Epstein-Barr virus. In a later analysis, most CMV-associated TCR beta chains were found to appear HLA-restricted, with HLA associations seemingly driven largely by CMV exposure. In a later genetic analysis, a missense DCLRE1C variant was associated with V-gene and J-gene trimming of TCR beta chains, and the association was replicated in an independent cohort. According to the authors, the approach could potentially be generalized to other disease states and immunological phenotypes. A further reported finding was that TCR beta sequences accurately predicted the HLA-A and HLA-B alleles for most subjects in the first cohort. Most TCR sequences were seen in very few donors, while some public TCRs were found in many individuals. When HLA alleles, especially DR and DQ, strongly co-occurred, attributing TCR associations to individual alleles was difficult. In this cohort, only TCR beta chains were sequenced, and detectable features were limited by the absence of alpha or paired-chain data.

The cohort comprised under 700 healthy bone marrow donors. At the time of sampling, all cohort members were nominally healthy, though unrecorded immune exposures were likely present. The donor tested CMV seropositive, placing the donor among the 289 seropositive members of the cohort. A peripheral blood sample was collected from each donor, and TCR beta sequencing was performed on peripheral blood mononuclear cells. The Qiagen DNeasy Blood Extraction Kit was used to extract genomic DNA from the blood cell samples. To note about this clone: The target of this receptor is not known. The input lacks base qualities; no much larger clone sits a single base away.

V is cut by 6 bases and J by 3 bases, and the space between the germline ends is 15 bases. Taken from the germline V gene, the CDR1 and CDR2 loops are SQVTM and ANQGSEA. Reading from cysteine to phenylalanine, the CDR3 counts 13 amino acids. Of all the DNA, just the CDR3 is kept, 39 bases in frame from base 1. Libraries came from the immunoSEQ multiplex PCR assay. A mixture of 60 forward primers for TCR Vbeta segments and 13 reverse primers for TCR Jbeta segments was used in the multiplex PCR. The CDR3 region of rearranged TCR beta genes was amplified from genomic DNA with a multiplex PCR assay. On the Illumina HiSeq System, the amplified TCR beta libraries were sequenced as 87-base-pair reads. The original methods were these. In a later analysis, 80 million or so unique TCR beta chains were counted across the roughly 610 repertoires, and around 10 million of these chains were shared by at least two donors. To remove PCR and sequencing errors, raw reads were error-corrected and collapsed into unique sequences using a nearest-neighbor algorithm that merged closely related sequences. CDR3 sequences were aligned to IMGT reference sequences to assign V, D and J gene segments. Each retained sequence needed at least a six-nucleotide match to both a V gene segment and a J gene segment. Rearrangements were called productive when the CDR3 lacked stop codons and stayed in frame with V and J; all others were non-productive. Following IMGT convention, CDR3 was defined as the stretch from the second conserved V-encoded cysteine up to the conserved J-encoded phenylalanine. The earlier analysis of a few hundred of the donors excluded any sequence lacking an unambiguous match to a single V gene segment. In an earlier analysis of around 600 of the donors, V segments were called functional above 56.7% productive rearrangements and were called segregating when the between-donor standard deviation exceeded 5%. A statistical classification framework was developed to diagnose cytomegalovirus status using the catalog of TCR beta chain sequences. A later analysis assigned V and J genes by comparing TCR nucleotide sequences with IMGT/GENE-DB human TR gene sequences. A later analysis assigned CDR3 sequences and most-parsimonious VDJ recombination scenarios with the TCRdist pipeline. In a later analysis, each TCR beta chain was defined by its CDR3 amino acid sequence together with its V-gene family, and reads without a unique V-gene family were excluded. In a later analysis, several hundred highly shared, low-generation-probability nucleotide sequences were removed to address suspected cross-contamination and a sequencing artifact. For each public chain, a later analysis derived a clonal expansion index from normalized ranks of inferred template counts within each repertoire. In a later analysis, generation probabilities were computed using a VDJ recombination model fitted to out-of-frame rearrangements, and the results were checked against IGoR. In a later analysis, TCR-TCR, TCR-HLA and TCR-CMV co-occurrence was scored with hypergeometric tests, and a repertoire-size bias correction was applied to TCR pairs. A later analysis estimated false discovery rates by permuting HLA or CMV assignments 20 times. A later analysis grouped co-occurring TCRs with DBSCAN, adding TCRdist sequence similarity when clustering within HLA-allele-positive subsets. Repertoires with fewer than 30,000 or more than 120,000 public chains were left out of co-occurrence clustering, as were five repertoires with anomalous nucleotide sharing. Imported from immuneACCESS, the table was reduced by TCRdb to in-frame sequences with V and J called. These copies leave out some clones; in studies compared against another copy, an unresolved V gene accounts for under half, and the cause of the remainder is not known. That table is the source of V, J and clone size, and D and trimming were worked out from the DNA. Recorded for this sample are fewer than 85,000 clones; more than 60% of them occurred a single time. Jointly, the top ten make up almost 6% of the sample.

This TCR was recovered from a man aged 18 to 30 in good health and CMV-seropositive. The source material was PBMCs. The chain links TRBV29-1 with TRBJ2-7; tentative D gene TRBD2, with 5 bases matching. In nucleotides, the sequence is TGCAGCGTGAGTTCTGAGCGGAGCTACGAGCAGTACTTC. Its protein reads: CSVSSERSYEQYF.